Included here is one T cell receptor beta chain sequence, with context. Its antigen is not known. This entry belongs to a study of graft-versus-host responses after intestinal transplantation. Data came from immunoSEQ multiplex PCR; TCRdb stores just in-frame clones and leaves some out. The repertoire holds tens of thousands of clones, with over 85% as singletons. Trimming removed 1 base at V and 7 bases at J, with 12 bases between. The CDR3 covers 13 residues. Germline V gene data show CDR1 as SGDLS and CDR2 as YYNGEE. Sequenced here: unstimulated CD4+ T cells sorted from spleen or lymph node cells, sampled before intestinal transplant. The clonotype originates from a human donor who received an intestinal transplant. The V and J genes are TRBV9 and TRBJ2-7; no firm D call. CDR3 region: CASSVIPLGEQYF. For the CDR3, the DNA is TGTGCCAGCAGCGTAATTCCTTTGGGGGAGCAGTACTTC. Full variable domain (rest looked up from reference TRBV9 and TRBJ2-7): DSGVTQTPKHLITATGQRVTLRCSPRSGDLSVYWYQQSLDQGLQFLIQYYNGEERAKGNILERFSAQQFPDLHSELNLSSLELGDSALYFCASSVIPLGEQYFGPGTRLTVT.